This T cell receptor beta chain appears in the sequencing data of a study of blood T cell repertoires in COVID-19. Study context: Spain, Italy and the United States supplied samples that represented acute and convalescent COVID-19.

This CDR3 spans 12 amino acids. V shed 5 bases and J shed 7 bases, with 11 bases lying between them. CDR1 and CDR2 from the germline V gene are SGHTA and FQGNSA. Clones were read by immunoSEQ multiplex PCR, and TCRdb kept only the in-frame ones, dropping some. Among around 140,000 clones listed, about 89% were seen once. This sequence was found in a man aged 50 to 59 with active COVID-19. Sequenced: peripheral blood. The chain links TRBV7-2 to TRBJ2-5; D is undetermined. Here the CDR3 reads CASSGPLGTQYF. CDR3 coding DNA: TGTGCCAGCAGCGGGCCCTTGGGGACCCAGTACTTC.